Sequencing of this TCR beta chain was carried out in a study of T cell responses to AZD1222 COVID-19 vaccine. The CDR3 length is 15 residues. Germline values: CDR1 SGHNT, CDR2 YYREEE (reference sequence). Trimming took 0 bases from V and 1 from J; bases not matched to a gene: 2. The table came from immunoSEQ multiplex PCR; TCRdb's copy has only in-frame clones and leaves some out. The repertoire has roughly 200,000 clones, just under 95% of them found once; the top ten carry 0.8% to 1.3%. The receptor was derived from an adult who received the MenACWY meningococcal vaccine as a control. The sample here was peripheral blood, taken 28 days after the second dose of the MenACWY control vaccine. This chain connects TRBV5-4 to TRBJ1-1; 8 bases fit TRBD1. Written as DNA, the CDR3 is TGTGCCAGCAGCTTGGGGCAGGGGGCGAACACTGAAGCTTTCTTT. It yields the protein CASSLGQGANTEAFF. The variable domain in full, completed from reference TRBV5-4 and TRBJ1-1, reads ETGVTQSPTHLIKTRGQQVTLRCSSQSGHNTVSWYQQALGQGPQFIFQYYREEENGRGNFPPRFSGLQFPNYSSELNVNALELDDSALYLCASSLGQGANTEAFFGQGTRLTVV.